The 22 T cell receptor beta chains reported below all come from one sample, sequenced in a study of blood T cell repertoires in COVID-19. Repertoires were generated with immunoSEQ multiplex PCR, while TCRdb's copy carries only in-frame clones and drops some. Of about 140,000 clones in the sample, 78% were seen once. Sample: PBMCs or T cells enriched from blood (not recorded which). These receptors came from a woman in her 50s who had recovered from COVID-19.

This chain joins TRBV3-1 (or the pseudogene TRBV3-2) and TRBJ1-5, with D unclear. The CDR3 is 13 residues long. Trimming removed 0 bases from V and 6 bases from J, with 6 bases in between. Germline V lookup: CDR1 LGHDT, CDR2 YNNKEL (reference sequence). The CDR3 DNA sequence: TGTGCCAGCAGCCAAGATCTTGTTCAGCCCCAGCATTTT. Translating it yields CASSQDLVQPQHF.

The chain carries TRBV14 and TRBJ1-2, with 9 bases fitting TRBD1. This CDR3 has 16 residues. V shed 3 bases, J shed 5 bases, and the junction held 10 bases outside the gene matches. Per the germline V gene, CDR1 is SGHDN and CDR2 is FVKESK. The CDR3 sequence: CASSQGLGQGLYGYTF. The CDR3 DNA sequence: TGTGCCAGCAGCCAGGGCCTGGGACAGGGACTTTATGGCTACACCTTC.

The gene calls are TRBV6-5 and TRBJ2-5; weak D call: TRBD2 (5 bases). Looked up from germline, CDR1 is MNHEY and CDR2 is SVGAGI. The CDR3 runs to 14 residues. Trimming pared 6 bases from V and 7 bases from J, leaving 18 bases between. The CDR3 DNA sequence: TGTGCCAGCAGACCGAGGGTAGAATCAGCGACCCAGTACTTC. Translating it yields CASRPRVESATQYF.

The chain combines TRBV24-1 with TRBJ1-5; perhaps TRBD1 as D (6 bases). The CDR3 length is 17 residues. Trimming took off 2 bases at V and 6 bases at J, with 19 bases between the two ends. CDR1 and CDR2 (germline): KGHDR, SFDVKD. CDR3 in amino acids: CATSDSRGRLRSQPQHF. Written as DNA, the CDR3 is TGTGCCACCAGTGATTCCAGGGGCCGTCTGAGGAGTCAGCCCCAGCATTTT.

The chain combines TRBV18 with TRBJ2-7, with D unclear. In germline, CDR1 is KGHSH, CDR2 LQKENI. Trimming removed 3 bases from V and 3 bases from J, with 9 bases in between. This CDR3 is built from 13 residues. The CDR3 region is CASSPADDYEQYV. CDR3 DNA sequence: TGTGCCAGCTCACCCGCAGATGACTACGAGCAGTACGTC.

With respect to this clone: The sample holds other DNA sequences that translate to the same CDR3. CDR3 DNA sequence: TGTGCCAGCAGGGGACAGGGCGATTATGGCTACACCTTC. Translated, it gives CASRGQGDYGYTF. The chain is built from TRBV2 and TRBJ1-2, with TRBD1 matching over 9 bases. The CDR3 covers 13 residues. With V trimmed by 6 bases and J by 5 bases, 4 bases remained unmatched. Per the germline V gene, CDR1 is SNHLY and CDR2 is FYNNEI.

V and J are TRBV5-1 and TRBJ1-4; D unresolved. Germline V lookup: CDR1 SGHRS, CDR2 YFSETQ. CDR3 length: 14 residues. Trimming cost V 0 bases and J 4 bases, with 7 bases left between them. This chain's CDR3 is CASSLGTDNEKLFF. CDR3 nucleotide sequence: TGCGCCAGCAGCTTGGGAACAGATAATGAAAAACTGTTTTTT.

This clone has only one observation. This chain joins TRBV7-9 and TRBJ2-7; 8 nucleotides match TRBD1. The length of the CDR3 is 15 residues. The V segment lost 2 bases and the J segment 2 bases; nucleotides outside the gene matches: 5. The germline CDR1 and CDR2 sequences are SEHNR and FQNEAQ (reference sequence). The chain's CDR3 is CASSLFAGGTYEQYF. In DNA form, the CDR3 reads TGTGCCAGCAGCTTATTTGCAGGGGGCACCTACGAGCAGTACTTC.

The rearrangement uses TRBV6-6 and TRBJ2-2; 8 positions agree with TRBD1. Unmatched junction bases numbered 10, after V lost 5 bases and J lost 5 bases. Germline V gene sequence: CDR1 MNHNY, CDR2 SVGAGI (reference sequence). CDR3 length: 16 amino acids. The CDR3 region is CASSASGGAFTGELFF. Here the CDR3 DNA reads TGTGCCAGCAGTGCCTCAGGGGGCGCGTTTACCGGGGAGCTGTTTTTT.

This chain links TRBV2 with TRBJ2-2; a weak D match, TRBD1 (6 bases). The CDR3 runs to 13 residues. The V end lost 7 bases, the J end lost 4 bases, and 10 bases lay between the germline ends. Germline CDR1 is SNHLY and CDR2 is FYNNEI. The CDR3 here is CASKQGGTGELFF. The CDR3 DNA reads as TGTGCCAGCAAACAGGGTGGCACCGGGGAGCTGTTTTTT.

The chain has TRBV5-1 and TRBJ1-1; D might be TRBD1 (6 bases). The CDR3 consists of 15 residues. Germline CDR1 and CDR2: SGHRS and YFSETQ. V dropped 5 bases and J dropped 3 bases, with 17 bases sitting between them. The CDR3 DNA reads TGCGCCAGCAGAAAAACCGGGGGGCGCGACACTGAAGCTTTCTTT. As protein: CASRKTGGRDTEAFF. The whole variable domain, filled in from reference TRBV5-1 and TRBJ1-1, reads KAGVTQTPRYLIKTRGQQVTLSCSPISGHRSVSWYQQTPGQGLQFLFEYFSETQRNKGNFPGRFSGRQFSNSRSEMNVSTLELGDSALYLCASRKTGGRDTEAFFGQGTRLTVV.

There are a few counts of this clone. CDR3 nucleotides: TGTGCCAGCGACCATGAGGACACTGAAGCTTTCTTT. Translating it yields CASDHEDTEAFF. This rearrangement joins TRBV2 to TRBJ1-1, with unresolved D. This CDR3 contains 12 residues. CDR1 and CDR2 from the germline V gene are SNHLY and FYNNEI. V shed 8 bases and J shed 3 bases, with 10 bases lying between them. Supplemented by reference TRBV2 and TRBJ1-1, the full variable domain reads EPEVTQTPSHQVTQMGQEVILRCVPISNHLYFYWYRQILGQKVEFLVSFYNNEISEKSEIFDDQFSVERPDGSNFTLKIRSTKLEDSAMYFCASDHEDTEAFFGQGTRLTVV.

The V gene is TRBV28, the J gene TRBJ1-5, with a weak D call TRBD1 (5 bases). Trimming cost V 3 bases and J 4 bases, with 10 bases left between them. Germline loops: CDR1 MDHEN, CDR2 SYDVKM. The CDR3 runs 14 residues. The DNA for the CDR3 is TGTGCCAGCAGTTTGGGGCTGGGAAATCAGCCCCAGCATTTT. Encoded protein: CASSLGLGNQPQHF.

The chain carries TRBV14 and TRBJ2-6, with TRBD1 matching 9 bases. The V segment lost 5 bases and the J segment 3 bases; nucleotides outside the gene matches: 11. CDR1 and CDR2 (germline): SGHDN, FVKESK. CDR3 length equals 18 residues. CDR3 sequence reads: CASSVGQGRSYGANVLTF. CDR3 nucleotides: TGTGCCAGCAGCGTCGGACAGGGGAGGTCCTATGGGGCCAACGTCCTGACTTTC. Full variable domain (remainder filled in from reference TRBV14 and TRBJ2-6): EAGVTQFPSHSVIEKGQTVTLRCDPISGHDNLYWYRRVMGKEIKFLLHFVKESKQDESGMPNNRFLAERTGGTYSTLKVQPAELEDSGVYFCASSVGQGRSYGANVLTFGAGSRLTVL.

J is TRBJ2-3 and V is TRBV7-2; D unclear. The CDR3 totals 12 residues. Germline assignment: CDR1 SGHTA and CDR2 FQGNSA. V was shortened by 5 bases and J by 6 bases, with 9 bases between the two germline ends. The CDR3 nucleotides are TGTGCCAGCAGCCTTCAGTTGGATACGCAGTATTTT. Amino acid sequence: CASSLQLDTQYF.

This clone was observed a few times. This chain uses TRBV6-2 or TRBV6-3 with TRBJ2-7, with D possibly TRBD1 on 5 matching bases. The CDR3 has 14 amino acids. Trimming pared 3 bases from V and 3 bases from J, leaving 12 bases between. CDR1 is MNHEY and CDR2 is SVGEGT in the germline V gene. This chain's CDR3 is CASSYWGLGYEQYF. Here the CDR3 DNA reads TGTGCCAGCAGTTATTGGGGCTTGGGCTACGAGCAGTACTTC.

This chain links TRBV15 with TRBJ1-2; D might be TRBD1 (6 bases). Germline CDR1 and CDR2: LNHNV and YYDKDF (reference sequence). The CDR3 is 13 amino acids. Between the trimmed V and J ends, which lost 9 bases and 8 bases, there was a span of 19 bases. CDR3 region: CATSARGALGYTF. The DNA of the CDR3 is TGTGCCACTTCCGCACGGGGGGCGCTAGGCTACACCTTC.

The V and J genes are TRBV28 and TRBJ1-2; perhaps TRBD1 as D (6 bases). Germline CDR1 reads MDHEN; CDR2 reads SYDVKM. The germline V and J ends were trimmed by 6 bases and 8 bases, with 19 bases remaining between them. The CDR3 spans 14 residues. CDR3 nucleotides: TGTGCCAGCAGCTACAGGGCCCTACGGCGAGGCTACACCTTC. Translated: CASSYRALRRGYTF.

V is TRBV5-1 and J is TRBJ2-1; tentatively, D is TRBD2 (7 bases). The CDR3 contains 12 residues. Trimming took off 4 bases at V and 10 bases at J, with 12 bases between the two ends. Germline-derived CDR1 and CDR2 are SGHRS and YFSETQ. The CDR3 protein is CASSRAGTEQFF. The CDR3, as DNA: TGCGCCAGCAGCCGAGCGGGGACAGAGCAGTTCTTC.

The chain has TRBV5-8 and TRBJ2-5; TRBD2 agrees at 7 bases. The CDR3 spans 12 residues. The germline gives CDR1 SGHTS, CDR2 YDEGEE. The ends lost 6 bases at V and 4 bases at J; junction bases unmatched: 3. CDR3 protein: CASNSGGETQYF. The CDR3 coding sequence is TGTGCCAGCAACTCGGGGGGAGAGACCCAGTACTTC.

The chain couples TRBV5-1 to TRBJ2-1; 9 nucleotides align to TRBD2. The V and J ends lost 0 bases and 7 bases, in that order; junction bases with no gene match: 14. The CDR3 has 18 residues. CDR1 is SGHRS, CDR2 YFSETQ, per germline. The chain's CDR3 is CASSLGPVTRGGLNEQFF. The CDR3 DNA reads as TGCGCCAGCAGCTTGGGCCCCGTCACGCGGGGGGGCTTAAATGAGCAGTTCTTC.

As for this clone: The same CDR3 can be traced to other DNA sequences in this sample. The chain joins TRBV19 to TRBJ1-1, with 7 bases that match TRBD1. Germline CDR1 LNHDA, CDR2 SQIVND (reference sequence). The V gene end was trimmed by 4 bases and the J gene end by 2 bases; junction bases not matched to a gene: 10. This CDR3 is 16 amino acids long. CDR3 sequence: CASSTPGGQRNTEAFF. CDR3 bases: TGTGCCAGTAGTACACCAGGGGGACAGCGAAACACTGAAGCTTTCTTT.